Listed here are 16 T cell receptor beta chains from one sample, sequenced in a study of beta chain features in type 1 diabetes. Whole-study results and caveats: TCRB CDR3s were moderately but significantly shorter in Type 1 diabetes patients in all four CD4+ subsets.

The entirety of the isolated RNA underwent reverse transcription, so expressed TCRB transcripts were sequenced. The repertoire was sequenced with immunoSEQ multiplex PCR; TCRdb's copy has only in-frame clones and lacks some. The sample has about 160,000 clones; 50% to 70% are singletons. The antigens of these receptors remain unknown. The source material was naive CD4+ T cells from blood. The receptor source for this set is a man under 40 with type 1 diabetes.

The J gene is TRBJ2-3, the V gene TRBV7-8, with TRBD1 as a possible D gene (6 bases). The CDR3 loop spans 13 amino acids. Germline V gene data show CDR1 as SGHVS and CDR2 as FQNEAQ. V shed 4 bases and J shed 3 bases, with 8 bases lying between them. Written as DNA, the CDR3 is TGTGCCAGCAGCTCCACAGGGACAGATACGCAGTATTTT. This sequence encodes CASSSTGTDTQYF. Supplemented by reference TRBV7-8 and TRBJ2-3, the full variable domain reads GAGVSQSPRYKVAKRGQDVALRCDPISGHVSLFWYQQALGQGPEFLTYFQNEAQLDKSGLPSDRFFAERPEGSVSTLKIQRTQQEDSAVYLCASSSTGTDTQYFGPGTRLTVL.

This clone has just one count. V and J are TRBV6-4 and TRBJ2-6, with TRBD1 matching 9 bases. This CDR3 contains 17 residues. CDR1 and CDR2 from the germline V gene are MRHNA and SNTAGT. J gave up 3 bases and V 5 bases, and 8 bases lay outside the gene matches. CDR3 coding DNA: TGTGCCAGCAGTTACGGACAGGGGATTTATGGGGCCAACGTCCTGACTTTC. Encoded protein: CASSYGQGIYGANVLTF.

V and J are TRBV5-1 and TRBJ2-5, with D unclear. V lost 4 bases and J lost 8, with 15 bases in between. The CDR3 is 13 residues long. Germline V gene lookup returns CDR1 SGHRS and CDR2 YFSETQ. The CDR3 sequence is CASSHNRVDTQYF. In DNA, the CDR3 is TGCGCCAGCAGCCACAACCGGGTGGATACCCAGTACTTC.

The J gene is TRBJ2-1, the V gene TRBV2; the D gene is possibly TRBD1 (6 bases). The germline V gene has CDR1 SNHLY and CDR2 FYNNEI. V lost 7 bases, J lost 8 bases, and 15 bases lay in between. This CDR3 is built from 13 residues. The CDR3 DNA sequence: TGTGCCAGCACAACAGGGCATTTCGATGAGCAGTTCTTC. Translation: CASTTGHFDEQFF.

The chain joins TRBV4-3 to TRBJ1-2; D perhaps matches TRBD1 (5 bases). The germline CDR1 and CDR2 sequences are LGHNA and YSLEER. This CDR3 spans 15 amino acids. V was shortened by 0 bases and J by 5 bases, with 13 bases between the two germline ends. The CDR3 DNA sequence: TGCGCCAGCAGCCAAGAAGGCAGGGTAGGGTATGGCTACACCTTC. Encoded protein: CASSQEGRVGYGYTF.

The CDR3: CASSQEQRGTYNEQFF. For the CDR3, the DNA is TGCGCCAGCAGCCAAGAGCAGCGGGGTACTTACAATGAGCAGTTCTTC. The rearrangement joins TRBV4-3 to TRBJ2-1; 7 bases map to TRBD2. Per the germline V gene, CDR1 is LGHNA and CDR2 is YSLEER. The CDR3 totals 16 residues. Trimming removed 0 bases from V and 4 bases from J; junction bases left unmatched: 6.

This clone has a handful of counts. The genes are TRBV7-2 and TRBJ2-5; tentatively, D is TRBD1 (5 bases). In germline, CDR1 is SGHTA, CDR2 FQGNSA. Between the trimmed V and J ends, which lost 5 bases and 5 bases, there was a span of 24 bases. CDR3 length: 17 residues. The CDR3 coding sequence is TGTGCCAGCAGCCCAAGAAAGTCAACAGGCTTAAGGGAGACCCAGTACTTC. Its translation: CASSPRKSTGLRETQYF.

The chain joins TRBV13 to TRBJ2-2; either TRBD1 or TRBD2 may fit D (5 bases each). CDR3 length: 15 amino acids. The germline V gene encodes CDR1 PRHDT and CDR2 FYEKMQ (reference sequence). Trimming removed 6 bases from V and 3 bases from J, with 14 bases in between. The CDR3 loop is CASSPSGTYTGELFF. The CDR3 DNA reads TGTGCCAGCAGTCCATCAGGGACCTACACCGGGGAGCTGTTTTTT.

This clone was seen a few times. In DNA form, the CDR3 reads TGTGCCAGCAGCCCAAGACAGCCAACTAATGAAAAACTGTTTTTT. It codes for CASSPRQPTNEKLFF. The rearrangement uses TRBV7-9 and TRBJ1-4, with D maybe TRBD1 (5 bases). CDR3 length equals 15 residues. The germline V gene encodes CDR1 SEHNR and CDR2 FQNEAQ (reference sequence). V was cut by 5 bases and J by 0 bases, with 10 bases left in between.

The chain couples TRBV5-1 to TRBJ2-7; D uncertain. CDR3 size: 14 residues. V dropped 2 bases and J dropped 0 bases, with 9 bases sitting between them. The V gene's germline CDR1 is SGHRS and CDR2 YFSETQ. In DNA, the CDR3 is TGCGCCAGCAGCTTCGACCGTAGCTCCTACGAGCAGTACTTC. It is translated as CASSFDRSSYEQYF.

The chain uses TRBV10-3 and TRBJ2-2, with no clear D. Germline V gives CDR1 ENHRY, CDR2 SYGVKD. Trimming stripped 0 bases from V and 0 bases from J, with 2 bases between. This CDR3 is 14 amino acids long. The CDR3 nucleotides are TGTGCCATCAGTGAGTCCACGAACACCGGGGAGCTGTTTTTT. Amino acids: CAISESTNTGELFF.

The CDR3 sequence: CASSDGLAGVGDTQYF. The DNA for the CDR3 is TGTGCCAGCAGTGATGGGCTAGCGGGGGTTGGCGATACGCAGTATTTT. This chain connects TRBV25-1 to TRBJ2-3; 10 bases map to TRBD2. Germline CDR1 MGHDK, CDR2 SYGVNS. CDR3 length: 16 amino acids. The trim removed 3 bases at V and 6 bases at J, leaving 9 bases unmatched.

The chain links TRBV19 to TRBJ2-7; 8 bases line up with TRBD1. Germline assignment: CDR1 LNHDA and CDR2 SQIVND (reference sequence). This CDR3 has 15 residues. J was trimmed by 2 bases and V by 0 bases; bases with no gene match: 3. The CDR3 spells CASSIDRTGPYEQYF. CDR3 DNA: TGTGCCAGTAGTATAGATCGGACAGGGCCCTACGAGCAGTACTTC.

This clone has a single count. The chain recombines TRBV4-3 with TRBJ2-1; 13 bases are a match to TRBD2. There are 18 residues in the CDR3. The trim removed 4 bases at V and 8 bases at J, leaving 14 bases unmatched. CDR1 and CDR2 (germline): LGHNA, YSLEER. CDR3 region: CASSRSATSGGHRDEQFF. The CDR3 DNA follows: TGCGCCAGCAGCCGCTCCGCGACTAGCGGGGGGCACCGGGATGAGCAGTTCTTC.

In this sample, this clone turned up once. This chain connects TRBV25-1 to TRBJ1-2; no clear D gene. Germline V gene data show CDR1 as MGHDK and CDR2 as SYGVNS. V lost 3 bases to trimming and J lost 5 bases, with 7 bases between them. The CDR3 is 12 residues long. This chain's CDR3 is CASSDTGYGYTF. In nucleotides, the CDR3 is TGTGCCAGCAGTGATACCGGTTATGGCTACACCTTC.

The J gene is TRBJ1-6, the V gene TRBV20-1; maybe TRBD1 (6 bases). Germline V CDR1 and CDR2: DFQATT, SNEGSKA (reference sequence). Deletions cut 5 bases from V and 14 bases from J, with 10 bases between. This CDR3 has 10 amino acids. Written as DNA, the CDR3 is TGCAGTGCTCTAGGACAGTCCCTCCACTTT. Amino acids: CSALGQSLHF.